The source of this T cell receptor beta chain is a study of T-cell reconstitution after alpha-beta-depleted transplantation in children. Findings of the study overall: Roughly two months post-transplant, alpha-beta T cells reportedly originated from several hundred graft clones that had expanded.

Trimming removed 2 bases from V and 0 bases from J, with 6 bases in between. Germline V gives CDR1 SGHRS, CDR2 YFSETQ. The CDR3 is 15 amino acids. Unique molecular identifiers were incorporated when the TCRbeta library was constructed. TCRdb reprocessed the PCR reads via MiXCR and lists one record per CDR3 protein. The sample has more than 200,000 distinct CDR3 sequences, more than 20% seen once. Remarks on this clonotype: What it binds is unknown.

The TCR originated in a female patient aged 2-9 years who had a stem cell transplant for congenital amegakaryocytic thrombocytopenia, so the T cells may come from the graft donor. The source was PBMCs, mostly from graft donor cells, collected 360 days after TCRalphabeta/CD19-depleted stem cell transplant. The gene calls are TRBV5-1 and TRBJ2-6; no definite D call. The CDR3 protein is CASSLGYSGANVLTF. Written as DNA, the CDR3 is TGCGCCAGCAGCTTAGGGTACTCTGGGGCCAACGTCCTGACTTTC.